The 5 T cell receptor beta chains below were found in one sample sequenced in a study of cytomegalovirus exposure and HLA in healthy donors. Primers for the PCR totalled 60 Vbeta and 13 Jbeta. Method: immunoSEQ multiplex PCR; TCRdb's copy keeps in-frame clones and lacks some. This sample has some 100,000 clones, with around 73% found just once. Material: PBMCs. The receptor source for this set is a middle-aged man in good health and CMV-seronegative.

The V gene is TRBV7-9, the J gene TRBJ2-5, with 7 bases lining up with TRBD1. The CDR3 is 15 residues long. Looked up from germline, CDR1 is SEHNR and CDR2 is FQNEAQ (reference sequence). J was trimmed by 2 bases and V by 0 bases; bases with no gene match: 3. CDR3 nucleotides: TGTGCCAGCAGCTTAGCCGAGACAGGGCAAGAGACCCAGTACTTC. Translating gives CASSLAETGQETQYF.

To note about this clone: The junction does not match germline at one end; this may be a read error. The CDR3 DNA sequence: TGTTCCAGCGCCCAAGGGGGAACTGAAGCTTTCTTT. Translation gives CSSAQGGTEAFF. V gene TRBV7-9 combines with J gene TRBJ1-1; a possible D gene is TRBD1 (6 bases). CDR1 and CDR2 from the germline V gene are SEHNR and FQNEAQ (reference sequence). CDR3 length equals 12 residues.

The chain combines TRBV25-1 with TRBJ1-1; TRBD1 might be the D (5 bases). Deletions cut 2 bases from V and 2 bases from J, with 15 bases between. CDR1 and CDR2 (germline): MGHDK, SYGVNS. The CDR3 has 16 residues. CDR3 in amino acids: CASSENRGLGNTEAFF. The CDR3 DNA sequence: TGTGCCAGCAGTGAAAATCGGGGGTTAGGCAACACTGAAGCTTTCTTT.

The chain carries TRBV5-1 and TRBJ2-7; D perhaps matches TRBD1 (6 bases). CDR3 length: 14 residues. The germline V and J ends were trimmed by 4 bases and 4 bases, with 15 bases remaining between them. Germline CDR1 SGHRS, CDR2 YFSETQ. The CDR3 region has the DNA TGCGCCAGCAGCCCGATGGACAGACCTTACGAGCAGTACTTC. It translates to CASSPMDRPYEQYF.

This clone appeared a single time. This rearrangement joins TRBV20-1 to TRBJ2-5; D is ambiguous. Germline loops: CDR1 DFQATT, CDR2 SNEGSKA (reference sequence). With 6 bases removed from V and 1 base from J, the gap between germline ends came to 6 bases. CDR3 length equals 11 residues. The CDR3 protein is CSAQFQETQYF. The CDR3 nucleotides read TGCAGTGCCCAGTTCCAAGAGACCCAGTACTTC.